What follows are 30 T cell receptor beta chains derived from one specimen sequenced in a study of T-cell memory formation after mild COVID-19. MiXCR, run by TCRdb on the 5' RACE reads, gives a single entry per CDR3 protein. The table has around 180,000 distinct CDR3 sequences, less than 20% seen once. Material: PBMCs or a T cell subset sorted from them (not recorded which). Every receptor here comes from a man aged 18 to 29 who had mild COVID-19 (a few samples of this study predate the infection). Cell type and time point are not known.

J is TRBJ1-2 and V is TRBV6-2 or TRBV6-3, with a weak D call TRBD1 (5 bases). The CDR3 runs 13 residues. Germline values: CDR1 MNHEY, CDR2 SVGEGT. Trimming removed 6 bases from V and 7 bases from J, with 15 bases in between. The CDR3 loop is CASSPTVMSGYTF. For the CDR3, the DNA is TGTGCCAGCAGCCCGACAGTGATGAGTGGCTACACCTTC.

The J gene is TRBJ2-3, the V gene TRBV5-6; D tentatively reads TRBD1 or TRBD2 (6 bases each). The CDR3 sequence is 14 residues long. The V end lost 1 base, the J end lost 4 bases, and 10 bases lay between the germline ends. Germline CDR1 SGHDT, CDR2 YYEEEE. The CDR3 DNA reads TGTGCCAGCAGCTTGAGGGGGGTGGCAGATACGCAGTATTTT. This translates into CASSLRGVADTQYF. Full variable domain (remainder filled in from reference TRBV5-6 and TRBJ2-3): DAGVTQSPTHLIKTRGQQVTLRCSPKSGHDTVSWYQQALGQGPQFIFQYYEEEERQRGNFPDRFSGHQFPNYSSELNVNALLLGDSALYLCASSLRGVADTQYFGPGTRLTVL.

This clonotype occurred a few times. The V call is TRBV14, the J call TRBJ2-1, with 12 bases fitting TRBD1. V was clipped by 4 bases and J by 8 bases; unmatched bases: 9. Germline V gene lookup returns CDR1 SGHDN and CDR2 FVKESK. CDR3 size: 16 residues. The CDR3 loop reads CASSPLGQGALDEQFF. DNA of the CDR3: TGTGCCAGCAGCCCCTTGGGACAGGGGGCCCTCGATGAGCAGTTCTTC.

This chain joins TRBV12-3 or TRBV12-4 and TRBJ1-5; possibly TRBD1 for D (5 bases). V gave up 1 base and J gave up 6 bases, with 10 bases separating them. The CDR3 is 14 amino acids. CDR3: CASSLEGSGQPQHF. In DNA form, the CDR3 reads TGTGCCAGCAGTTTAGAGGGGAGTGGTCAGCCCCAGCATTTT.

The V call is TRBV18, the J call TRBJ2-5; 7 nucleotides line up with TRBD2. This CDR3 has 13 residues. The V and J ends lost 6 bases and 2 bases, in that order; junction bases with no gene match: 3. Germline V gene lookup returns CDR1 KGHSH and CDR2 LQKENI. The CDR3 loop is CASSSLAQETQYF. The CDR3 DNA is TGTGCCAGCTCGTCACTAGCGCAAGAGACCCAGTACTTC. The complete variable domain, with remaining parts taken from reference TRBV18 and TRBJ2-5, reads NAGVMQNPRHLVRRRGQEARLRCSPMKGHSHVYWYRQLPEEGLKFMVYLQKENIIDESGMPKERFSAEFPKEGPSILRIQQVVRGDSAAYFCASSSLAQETQYFGPGTRLLVL.

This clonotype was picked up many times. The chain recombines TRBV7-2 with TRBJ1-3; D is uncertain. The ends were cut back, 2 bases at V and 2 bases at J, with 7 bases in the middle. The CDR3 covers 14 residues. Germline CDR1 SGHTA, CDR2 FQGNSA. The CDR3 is CASSLSGAGNTIYF. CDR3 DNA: TGTGCCAGCAGCTTATCAGGCGCTGGAAACACCATATATTTT.

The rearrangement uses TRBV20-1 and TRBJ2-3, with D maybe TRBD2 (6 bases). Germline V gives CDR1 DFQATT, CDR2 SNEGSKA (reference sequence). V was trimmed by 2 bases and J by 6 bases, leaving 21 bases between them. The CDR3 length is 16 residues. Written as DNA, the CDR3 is TGCAGTGCTAGACCCGGAGGGTTAGACCGGGGTGATACGCAGTATTTT. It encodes CSARPGGLDRGDTQYF.

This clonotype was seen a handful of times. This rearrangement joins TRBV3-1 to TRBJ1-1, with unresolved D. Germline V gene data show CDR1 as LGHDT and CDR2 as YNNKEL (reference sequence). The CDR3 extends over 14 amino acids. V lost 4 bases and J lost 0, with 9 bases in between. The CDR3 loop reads CASSRTDLNTEAFF. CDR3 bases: TGTGCCAGCAGCCGAACAGACTTGAACACTGAAGCTTTCTTT. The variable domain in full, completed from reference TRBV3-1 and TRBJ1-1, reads DTAVSQTPKYLVTQMGNDKSIKCEQNLGHDTMYWYKQDSKKFLKIMFSYNNKELIINETVPNRFSPKSPDKAHLNLHINSLELGDSAVYFCASSRTDLNTEAFFGQGTRLTVV.

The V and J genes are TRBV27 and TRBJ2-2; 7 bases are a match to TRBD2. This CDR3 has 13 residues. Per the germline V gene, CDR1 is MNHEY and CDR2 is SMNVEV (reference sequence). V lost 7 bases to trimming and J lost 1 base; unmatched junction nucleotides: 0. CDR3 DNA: TGTGCCAGCAAGCGGGGGAACACCGGGGAGCTGTTTTTT. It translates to CASKRGNTGELFF.

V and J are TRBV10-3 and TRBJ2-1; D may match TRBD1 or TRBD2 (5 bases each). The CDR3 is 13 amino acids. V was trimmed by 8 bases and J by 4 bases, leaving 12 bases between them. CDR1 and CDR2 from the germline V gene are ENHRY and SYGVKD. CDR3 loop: CAIRDGDYNEQFF. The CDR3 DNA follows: TGTGCCATCCGGGACGGAGATTACAATGAGCAGTTCTTC.

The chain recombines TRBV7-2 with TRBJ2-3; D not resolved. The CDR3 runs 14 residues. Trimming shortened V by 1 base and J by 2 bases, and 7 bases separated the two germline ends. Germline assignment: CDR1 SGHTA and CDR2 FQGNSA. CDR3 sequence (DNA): TGTGCCAGCAGCTTAGACGGTAACACAGATACGCAGTATTTT. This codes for CASSLDGNTDTQYF.

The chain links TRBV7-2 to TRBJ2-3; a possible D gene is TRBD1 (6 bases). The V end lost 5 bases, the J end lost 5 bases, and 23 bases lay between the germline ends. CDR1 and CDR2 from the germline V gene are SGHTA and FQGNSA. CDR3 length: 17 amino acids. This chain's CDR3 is CASSPRVRGRGGDTQYF. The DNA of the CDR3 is TGTGCCAGCAGCCCTAGAGTTCGTGGCAGGGGTGGAGATACGCAGTATTTT.

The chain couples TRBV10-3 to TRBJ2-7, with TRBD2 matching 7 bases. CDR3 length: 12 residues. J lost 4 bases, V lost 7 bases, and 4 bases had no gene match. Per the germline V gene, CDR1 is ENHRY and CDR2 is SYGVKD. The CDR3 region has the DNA TGTGCCATCAAAGGGGAGGGATACGAGCAGTACTTC. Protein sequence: CAIKGEGYEQYF.

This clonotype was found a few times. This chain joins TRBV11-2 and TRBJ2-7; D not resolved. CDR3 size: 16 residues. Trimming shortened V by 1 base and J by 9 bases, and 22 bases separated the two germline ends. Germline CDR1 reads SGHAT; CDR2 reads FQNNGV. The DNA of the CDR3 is TGTGCCAGCAGCTTAGGGATTACTCCGGGTGGAGCATGGCAGTACTTC. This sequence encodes CASSLGITPGGAWQYF.

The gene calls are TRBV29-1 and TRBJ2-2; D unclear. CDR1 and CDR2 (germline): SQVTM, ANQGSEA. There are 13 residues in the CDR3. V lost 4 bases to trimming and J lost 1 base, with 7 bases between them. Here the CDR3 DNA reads TGCAGCGTTGGTTGGCAGAACACCGGGGAGCTGTTTTTT. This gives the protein CSVGWQNTGELFF.

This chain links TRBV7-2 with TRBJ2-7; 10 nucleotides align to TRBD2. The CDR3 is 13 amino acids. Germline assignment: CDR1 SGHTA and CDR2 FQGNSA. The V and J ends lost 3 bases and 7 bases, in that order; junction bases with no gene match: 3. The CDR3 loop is CASSFLAGVEQYF. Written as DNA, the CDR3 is TGTGCCAGCAGCTTCCTAGCGGGGGTTGAGCAGTACTTC.

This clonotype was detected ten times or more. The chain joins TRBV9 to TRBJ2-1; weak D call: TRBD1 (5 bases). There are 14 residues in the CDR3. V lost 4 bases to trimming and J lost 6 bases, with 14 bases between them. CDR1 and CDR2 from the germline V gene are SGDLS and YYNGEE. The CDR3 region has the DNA TGTGCCAGCAGCCTTAGAGTAGGGGCCAATGAGCAGTTCTTC. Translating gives CASSLRVGANEQFF.

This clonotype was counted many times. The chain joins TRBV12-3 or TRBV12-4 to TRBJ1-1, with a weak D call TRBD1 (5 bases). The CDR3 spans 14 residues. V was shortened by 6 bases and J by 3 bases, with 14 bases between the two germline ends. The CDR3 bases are TGTGCCAGCAGCCCTGGGGGGGACTACACTGAAGCTTTCTTT. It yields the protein CASSPGGDYTEAFF.

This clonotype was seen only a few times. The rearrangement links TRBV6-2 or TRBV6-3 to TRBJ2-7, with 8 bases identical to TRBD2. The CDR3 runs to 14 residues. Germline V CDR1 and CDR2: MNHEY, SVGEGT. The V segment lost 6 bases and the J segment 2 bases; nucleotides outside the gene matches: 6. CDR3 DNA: TGTGCCAGCAGACCGCTTAGCGGGACCTACGAGCAGTACTTC. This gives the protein CASRPLSGTYEQYF.

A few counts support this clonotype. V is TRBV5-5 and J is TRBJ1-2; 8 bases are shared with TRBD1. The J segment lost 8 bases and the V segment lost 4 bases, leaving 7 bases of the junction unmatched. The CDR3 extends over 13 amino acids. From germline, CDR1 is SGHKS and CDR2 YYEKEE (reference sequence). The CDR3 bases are TGTGCCAGCAGCCGGGGACAGGCGAGCGGCTACACCTTC. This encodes CASSRGQASGYTF.

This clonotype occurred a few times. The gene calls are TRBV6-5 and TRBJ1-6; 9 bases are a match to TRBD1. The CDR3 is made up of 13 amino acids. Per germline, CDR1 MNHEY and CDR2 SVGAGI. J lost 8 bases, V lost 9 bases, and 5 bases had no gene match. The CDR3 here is CASKDRGYSPLHF. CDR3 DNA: TGTGCCAGTAAGGACAGGGGTTATTCACCCCTCCACTTT.

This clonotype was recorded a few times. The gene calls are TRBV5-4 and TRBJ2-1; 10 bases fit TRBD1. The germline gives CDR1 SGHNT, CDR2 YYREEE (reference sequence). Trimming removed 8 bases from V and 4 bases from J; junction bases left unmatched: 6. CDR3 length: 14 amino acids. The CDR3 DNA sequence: TGTGCCAGTTCGGACAGGGGGTCTTACAATGAGCAGTTCTTC. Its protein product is CASSDRGSYNEQFF.

The CDR3 DNA sequence: TGTGCCAGCAGCCTTAGACAGGCGATCTACAATGAGCAGTTCTTC. Translating gives CASSLRQAIYNEQFF. The chain employs TRBV7-3 and TRBJ2-1; possible D gene TRBD1, 6 bases. CDR1 is SGHTA, CDR2 FQGTGA, per germline. The CDR3 runs 15 residues. The V and J ends lost 5 bases and 3 bases respectively, with 14 bases between them.

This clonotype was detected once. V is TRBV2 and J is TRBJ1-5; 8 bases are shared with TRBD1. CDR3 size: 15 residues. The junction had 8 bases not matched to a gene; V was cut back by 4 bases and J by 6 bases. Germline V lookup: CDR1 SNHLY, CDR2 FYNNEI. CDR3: CASSVETGEGQPQHF. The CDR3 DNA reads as TGTGCCAGCAGTGTGGAGACAGGGGAAGGTCAGCCCCAGCATTTT.

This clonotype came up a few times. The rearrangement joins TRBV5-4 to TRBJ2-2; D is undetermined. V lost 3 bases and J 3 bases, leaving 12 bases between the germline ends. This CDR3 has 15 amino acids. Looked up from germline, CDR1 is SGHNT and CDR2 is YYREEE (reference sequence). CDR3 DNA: TGTGCCAGCAGCTGGCCCGGACCAGACACCGGGGAGCTGTTTTTT. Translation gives CASSWPGPDTGELFF.

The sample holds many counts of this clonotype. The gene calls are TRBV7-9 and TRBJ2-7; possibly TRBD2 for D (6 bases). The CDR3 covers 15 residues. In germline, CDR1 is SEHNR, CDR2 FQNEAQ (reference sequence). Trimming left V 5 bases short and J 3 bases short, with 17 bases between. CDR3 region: CASSPKLAKGYEQYF. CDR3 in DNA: TGTGCCAGCAGCCCGAAACTAGCTAAAGGCTACGAGCAGTACTTC. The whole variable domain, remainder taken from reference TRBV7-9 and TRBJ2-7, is DTGVSQNPRHKITKRGQNVTFRCDPISEHNRLYWYRQTLGQGPEFLTYFQNEAQLEKSRLLSDRFSAERPKGSFSTLEIQRTEQGDSAMYLCASSPKLAKGYEQYFGPGTRLTVT.

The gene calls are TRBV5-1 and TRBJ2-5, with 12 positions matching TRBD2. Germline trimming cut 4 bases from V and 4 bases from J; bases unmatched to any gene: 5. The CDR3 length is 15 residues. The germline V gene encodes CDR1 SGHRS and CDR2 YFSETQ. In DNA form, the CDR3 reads TGCGCCAGCAGCCAACAGGGACTAGCGGGAGAGACCCAGTACTTC. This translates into CASSQQGLAGETQYF.

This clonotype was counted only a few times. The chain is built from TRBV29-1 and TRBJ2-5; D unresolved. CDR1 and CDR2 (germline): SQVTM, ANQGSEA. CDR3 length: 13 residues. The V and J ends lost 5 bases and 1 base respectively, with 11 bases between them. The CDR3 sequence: CSVPGSAQETQYF. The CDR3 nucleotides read TGCAGCGTTCCCGGCAGCGCCCAAGAGACCCAGTACTTC. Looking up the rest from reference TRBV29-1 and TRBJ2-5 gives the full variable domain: SAVISQKPSRDICQRGTSLTIQCQVDSQVTMMFWYRQQPGQSLTLIATANQGSEATYESGFVIDKFPISRPNLTFSTLTVSNMSPEDSSIYLCSVPGSAQETQYFGPGTRLLVL.

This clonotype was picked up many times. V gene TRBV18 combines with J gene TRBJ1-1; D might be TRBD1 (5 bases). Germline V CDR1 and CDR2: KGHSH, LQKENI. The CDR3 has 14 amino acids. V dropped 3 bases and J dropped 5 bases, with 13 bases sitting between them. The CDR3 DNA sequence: TGTGCCAGCTCACCTTCTAGGGGCGGGACTGAAGCTTTCTTT. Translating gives CASSPSRGGTEAFF. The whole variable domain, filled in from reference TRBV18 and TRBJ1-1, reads NAGVMQNPRHLVRRRGQEARLRCSPMKGHSHVYWYRQLPEEGLKFMVYLQKENIIDESGMPKERFSAEFPKEGPSILRIQQVVRGDSAAYFCASSPSRGGTEAFFGQGTRLTVV.

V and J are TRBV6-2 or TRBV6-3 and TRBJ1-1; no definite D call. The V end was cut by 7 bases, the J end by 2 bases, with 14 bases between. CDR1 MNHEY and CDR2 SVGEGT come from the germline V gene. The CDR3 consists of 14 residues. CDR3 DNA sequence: TGTGCCAGCACCTTACTAAGACCAAACACTGAAGCTTTCTTT. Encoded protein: CASTLLRPNTEAFF.